This T cell receptor beta chain was recorded in a study of T cells in Graves' hyperthyroidism and ophthalmopathy. Trimming took 6 bases from V and 6 from J; bases not matched to a gene: 3. The CDR3 totals 13 residues. Study results and limitations: From stable hyperthyroidism, ophthalmopathy was set apart by a 13 V-J model.

The cohort's ophthalmopathy patients, a group with duration under 3 months, had a Clinical Activity Score of at least 3 and a NOSPECS grade of at least 4. Diagnoses rested on clinical symptoms, serum thyroxine and TRAb, thyroid ultrasound and orbital computed tomography. Each 10 ml fresh peripheral blood draw supplied the PBMCs. Amplification yielded TCR beta CDR3 regions, with RNA transcripts as the source. HTBI primers were the set used in a first-round RT-PCR of the TCR CDR3. One entry per CDR3 protein results from TCRdb running MiXCR on the multiplex PCR reads. The profile shows 350,000 to 450,000 distinct CDR3 sequences, around 15% of them singletons. With regard to this clonotype: Its antigen is currently unknown.

The origin of this receptor is a man over 45 with Graves' ophthalmopathy. Sequenced input: blood. The gene calls are TRBV12-3 or TRBV12-4 and TRBJ1-5, with TRBD1 identical over 9 bases. CDR3 DNA sequence: TGTGCCAGCAGAGGGACAGGGAGTCAGCCCCAGCATTTT. As protein: CASRGTGSQPQHF.